This T cell receptor beta chain comes out of a study of blood T cell repertoires in COVID-19. Study in general: The cDNA or gDNA used as material had been derived from T cells, B-cell-depleted T cells, or PBMCs.

In the original workflow: From reference gene primer amplification, estimates of nucleated cell counts were derived. TCRdb's table, derived via immunoSEQ multiplex PCR, lists solely in-frame clones and lacks some. From that table come the V and J calls and clone size; the DNA was used to work out D and trimming. The sample lists 90,000 or so clones; roughly 90% were seen once. Germline trimming cut 6 bases from V and 3 bases from J; bases unmatched to any gene: 10. The CDR3 totals 18 residues. CDR1 is MNHEY, CDR2 SVGEGT, per germline. This sequence originates from a man in his fifties or sixties with COVID-19, enrolled during active disease. The V and J genes are TRBV6-2 or TRBV6-3 and TRBJ2-4; TRBD2 agrees at 14 bases. Sequencing input: peripheral blood. The CDR3 DNA is TGTGCCAGCAGCAACGGGGGACTAGCGGGAGAATTCAAAAACATTCAGTACTTC. Protein sequence: CASSNGGLAGEFKNIQYF.